The rows below give T cell receptor beta chains drawn from one sample of a study of Tregs in tolerant kidney transplant recipients. Some clones are missing from TCRdb's copy, which holds only in-frame ones; the method was immunoSEQ multiplex PCR. The sample includes 60,000 to 75,000 clones, 80% to 90% of them seen just once. Specimen: Tregs from blood, collected before the transplant. These TCRs come from a human donor who received a combined kidney and bone marrow transplant. CDR3s include the opening cysteine and the closing phenylalanine or tryptophan. The D gene is left open where the match is weak. Size is stated for part of the rows, as once, few or many counts, or as a class when the clone is expanded.

-,TRBV27,TRBJ1-2,-,TGTGCCAGCAGTTTACGTCCAGGGGCCGGCTATGGCTACACCTTC,CASSLRPGAGYGYTF
-,TRBV19,TRBJ2-2,TRBD2,TGTGCCAGTAAAGGAGTCCGGAGCGGGAGGGACACCGGGGAGCTGTTTTTT,CASKGVRSGRDTGELFF
-,TRBV6-5,TRBJ2-5,-,TGTGCCAGCAGTTATAAGGGGGCCCAGTACTTC,CASSYKGAQYF
once,TRBV7-2,TRBJ2-1,-,TGTGCCAGCAGCTTGACCGACAGAGTTAATGAGCAGTTCTTC,CASSLTDRVNEQFF
-,TRBV2,TRBJ1-2,TRBD1,TGTGCCAGCAGTTCGGGACAGGGGTCTACTAACTATGGCTACACCTTC,CASSSGQGSTNYGYTF
few,TRBV2,TRBJ1-6,-,TGTGCCATCCACCGACAGGCGGTCATGGGTTCACCCCTCCACTTT,CAIHRQAVMGSPLHF
once,TRBV28,TRBJ2-7,-,TGTGCCAGCAGTGCCGGACAGTACGAGCAGTACTTC,CASSAGQYEQYF
-,TRBV7-2,TRBJ1-4,-,TGTGCCAGCAGCTTAGATGTCACCCAGGGAGGCGAAAAACTGTTTTTT,CASSLDVTQGGEKLFF
-,TRBV4-1,TRBJ1-5,TRBD1,TGCGCCAGCAGCCCGACAGGGCTAAATGGGCCCCAGCATTTT,CASSPTGLNGPQHF
-,TRBV5-6,TRBJ1-2,-,TGTGCCAGCACCCGGACCGGGGGCCGAGGCTACACCTTC,CASTRTGGRGYTF
-,TRBV10-3,TRBJ2-3,TRBD2,TGTGCCATCTCGTCTAGCGGGAGCACAGATACGCAGTATTTT,CAISSSGSTDTQYF
-,TRBV19,TRBJ2-1,-,TGTGCCAGTAGTTATTCGAGAGGGGGTTCGGGTCAGTTCTTC,CASSYSRGGSGQFF
-,TRBV18,TRBJ2-7,TRBD2,TGTGCCAGCTCGGCGAGACTAGCGGGAGGGCCCGAGCAGTACTTC,CASSARLAGGPEQYF
few,TRBV18,TRBJ1-2,-,TGTGCCAGCTCACCACCGTCGGGGGGCTACACCTTC,CASSPPSGGYTF
-,TRBV27,TRBJ1-5,-,TGTGCCAGCAGTGAGGGACCGGGGGGCAATCAGCCCCAGCATTTT,CASSEGPGGNQPQHF
-,TRBV5-8,TRBJ2-1,TRBD2,TGTGCCAGCAGCTTACATCTCCTAGCGGGAGGTTTGTTCTTC,CASSLHLLAGGLFF
-,TRBV7-2,TRBJ2-7,-,TGTGCCAGCGGCCGGGACATCTACGAGCAGTACTTC,CASGRDIYEQYF
-,TRBV14,TRBJ1-1,-,TGTGCCAGCAGCCCCGGACTGGAATTTGAAGCTTTCTTT,CASSPGLEFEAFF
-,TRBV6-5,TRBJ1-1,-,TGTGCCAGCAGTTACTCGGGGGCGCGCACTGAAGCTTTCTTT,CASSYSGARTEAFF
-,TRBV27,TRBJ2-1,-,TGTGCCAGCAGTTTAGGTTGGAATGAGCAGTTCTTC,CASSLGWNEQFF
-,TRBV7-5,TRBJ2-7,-,TGTGCCAGAAGCTCAAAGACTAGCTGGGTTTGGGGCGAGCAGTACTTC,CARSSKTSWVWGEQYF
once,TRBV30,TRBJ1-2,-,TGTGCCTGGAGGGGCCTGGGGGTGGCTAACTATGGCTACACCTTC,CAWRGLGVANYGYTF
-,TRBV5-4,TRBJ1-3,-,TGTGCCAGCAGCCCCGGGGGGCCCGGAAACACCATATATTTT,CASSPGGPGNTIYF
-,TRBV6-1,TRBJ2-2,-,TGTGCCAGCCGAGGTGCAAGCGGGGAGCTGTTTTTT,CASRGASGELFF
-,TRBV5-5,TRBJ1-2,-,TGTGCCAGCAGCCCCGGGACGGGGGAGGTCTATGGCTACACCTTC,CASSPGTGEVYGYTF
few,TRBV5-4,TRBJ2-1,TRBD1,TGTGCCAGCAGCCACGACAGGGTGGGATACAATGAGCAGTTCTTC,CASSHDRVGYNEQFF
-,TRBV5-1,TRBJ1-4,TRBD1,TGCGCCAGCAGTTACAGGGGGAGCATGAATGAAAAACTGTTTTTT,CASSYRGSMNEKLFF
-,TRBV18,TRBJ1-4,-,TGTGCCAGCTCACCAGTGAAAGGGACTAATGAAAAACTGTTTTTT,CASSPVKGTNEKLFF
-,TRBV7-3,TRBJ1-5,-,TGTGCCAGCAGCCCCAGGGGAAGCAATCAGCCCCAGCATTTT,CASSPRGSNQPQHF
-,TRBV6-5,TRBJ2-7,-,TGTGCCAGCAACCCACTTGGGAGCTCCTACGAGCAGTACTTC,CASNPLGSSYEQYF
-,TRBV20-1,TRBJ2-1,-,TGCAGTGCTAGTAAGAACCCTGAGCAGTTCTTC,CSASKNPEQFF
-,TRBV28,TRBJ2-7,TRBD1,TGTGCCAGCAGTTTATGGGACAGGGGATACGAGCAGTACTTC,CASSLWDRGYEQYF
-,TRBV5-1,TRBJ1-2,TRBD1,TGCGCCAGCAGCTTGGAGGGACAGAAAGTCTATGGCTACACCTTC,CASSLEGQKVYGYTF
-,TRBV20-1,TRBJ2-7,-,TGCAGTGCTAGACAATCCTACGAGCAGTACTTC,CSARQSYEQYF
-,TRBV25-1,TRBJ1-2,-,TGTGCCAGCCTTCAAGTGCGGGCCCTTAACTATGGCTACACCTTC,CASLQVRALNYGYTF
-,TRBV7-8,TRBJ1-6,-,TGTGCCAGCAGCTTTCTACAGGCCAATTCACCCCTCCACTTT,CASSFLQANSPLHF
-,TRBV5-4,TRBJ1-2,TRBD1,TGTGCCAGCAGCCCCGGGACAGGGAAAAACTATGGCTACACCTTC,CASSPGTGKNYGYTF
-,TRBV2,TRBJ1-1,-,TGTGCCAGCAGGATCGACAGGAACACTGAAGCTTTCTTT,CASRIDRNTEAFF
-,TRBV15,TRBJ1-2,TRBD1,TGTGCCACCAGCAGACGTCGGGACAGGGGCTATGGCTACACCTTC,CATSRRRDRGYGYTF
-,TRBV7-9,TRBJ1-2,-,TGTGCCAGCAGCTTACGGCAGCTCTTCCCCTTC,CASSLRQLFPF
-,TRBV28,TRBJ1-4,TRBD1,TGTGCCAGCAGTAATAGACAGGGGGCGGCTAATGAAAAACTGTTTTTT,CASSNRQGAANEKLFF
once,TRBV9,TRBJ2-1,TRBD2,TGTGCCAGCAGCGTCTCTAGCGGAACCTATGGCAATGAGCAGTTCTTC,CASSVSSGTYGNEQFF
-,TRBV5-1,TRBJ1-2,-,TGCGCCAGCAGCGAGGAAACTAACATCGGCTACACCTTC,CASSEETNIGYTF
-,TRBV7-9,TRBJ2-5,TRBD2,TGTGCCAGCAGCCAGTTTGAGACTAGCGGGAGAGAGACCCAGTACTTC,CASSQFETSGRETQYF
-,TRBV7-2,TRBJ1-5,-,TGTGCCAGCAGCTTAGTATTACCGGGAGCGGATCAGCCCCAGCATTTT,CASSLVLPGADQPQHF
-,TRBV15,TRBJ1-2,TRBD1,TGTGCCACCAGCAGGGGACAGGGGATGGGGTATGGCTACACCTTC,CATSRGQGMGYGYTF
few,TRBV4-3,TRBJ1-4,TRBD1,TGCGCCAGCAGCGAAAGACCGGGACAGAATGAAAAACTGTTTTTT,CASSERPGQNEKLFF
-,TRBV4-3,TRBJ1-4,TRBD1,TGCGCCAGCAGCCCAAAAGGGACAGCAACTAATGAAAAACTGTTTTTT,CASSPKGTATNEKLFF
-,TRBV6-5,TRBJ2-2,-,TGTGCCAGCAAAAAGGGGGGGGGCACCGGGGAGCTGTTTTTT,CASKKGGGTGELFF
-,TRBV27,TRBJ1-1,-,TGTGCCAGCAGTCCCTCTGCATTAAACACTGAAGCTTTCTTT,CASSPSALNTEAFF
-,TRBV6-5,TRBJ2-5,TRBD1,TGTGCCAGCAGCAGCGGACAGGGGGATCGCGAGACCCAGTACTTC,CASSSGQGDRETQYF
-,TRBV4-1,TRBJ2-2,-,TGCGCCAGCAGCCACTTGAGAAACTCCGTGACTTGGACCGGGGAGCTGTTTTTT,CASSHLRNSVTWTGELFF
-,TRBV14,TRBJ2-7,-,TGTGCCAGCAGCCAAGACCGACTCGGATACGAGCAGTACTTC,CASSQDRLGYEQYF
-,TRBV6-9,TRBJ1-2,-,TGTGCCAGCAGTCTAATCCTGTCTTACGGAAAGACCTATGGCTACACCTTC,CASSLILSYGKTYGYTF
few,TRBV19,TRBJ1-1,TRBD1,TGTGCCAGTATGGGAATACAGGGGCCCCAAGCTTTCTTT,CASMGIQGPQAFF
once,TRBV5-4,TRBJ1-2,-,TGTGCCAGCAGGTCCGCGGCCTCAAGGGGCGGGTGGTATGGCTACACCTTC,CASRSAASRGGWYGYTF
-,TRBV6-5,TRBJ1-5,-,TGTGCCAGCAGTGCAGGTGGCGGATCAGCCCAGCATTTT,CASSAGGGSAQHF
-,TRBV9,TRBJ1-1,-,TGTGCCAGCAGCCTAGGGACGGGGCAAGCTTTCTTT,CASSLGTGQAFF